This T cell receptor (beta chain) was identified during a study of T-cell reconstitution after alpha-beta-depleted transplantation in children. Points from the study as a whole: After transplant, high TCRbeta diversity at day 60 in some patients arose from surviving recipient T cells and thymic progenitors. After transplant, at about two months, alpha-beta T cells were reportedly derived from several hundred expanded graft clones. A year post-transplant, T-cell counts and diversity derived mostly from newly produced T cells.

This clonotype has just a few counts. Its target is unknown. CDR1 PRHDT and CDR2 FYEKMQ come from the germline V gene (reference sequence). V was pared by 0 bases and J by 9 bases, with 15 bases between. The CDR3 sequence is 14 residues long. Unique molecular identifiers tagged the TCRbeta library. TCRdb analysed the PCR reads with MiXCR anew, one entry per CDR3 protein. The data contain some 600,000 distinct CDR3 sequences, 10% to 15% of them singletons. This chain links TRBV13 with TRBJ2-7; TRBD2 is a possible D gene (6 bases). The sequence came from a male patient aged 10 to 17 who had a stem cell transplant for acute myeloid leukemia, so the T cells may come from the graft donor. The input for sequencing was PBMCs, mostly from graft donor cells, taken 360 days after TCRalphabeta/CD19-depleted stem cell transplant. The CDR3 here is CASSLGPGLSPQYF. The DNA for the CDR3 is TGTGCCAGCAGCTTAGGACCGGGACTTTCGCCGCAGTACTTC.